Presented here are 10 T cell receptor beta chains from one specimen sequenced in a study of T cell changes during pregnancy in multiple sclerosis. Sequenced by immunoSEQ multiplex PCR; TCRdb stores in-frame clones only, minus some. Counted here are 50,000 to 75,000 clones, 90% to 95% occurring once; the ten biggest clones make up about 1.2%. Material: peripheral blood, obtained after pregnancy. These receptors all stem from a female donor in good health, enrolled as a control in a pregnancy study.

This chain joins TRBV6-1 and TRBJ1-5; D remains unclear. V was trimmed by 5 bases and J by 0 bases, leaving 8 bases between them. This CDR3 is 14 amino acids long. Germline V gene lookup returns CDR1 MNHNS and CDR2 SASEGT. Here the CDR3 reads CASSRRHSNQPQHF. The CDR3 nucleotides are TGTGCCAGCAGTAGGAGGCATAGCAATCAGCCCCAGCATTTT.

The rearrangement joins TRBV5-1 to TRBJ2-7; 11 bases line up with TRBD1. Germline loops: CDR1 SGHRS, CDR2 YFSETQ. The CDR3 length is 14 residues. Unmatched junction bases numbered 8, after V lost 9 bases and J lost 3 bases. The CDR3, as DNA: TGCGCCACCTCACAAGGGACAGGGGGCTACGAGCAGTACTTC. Protein sequence: CATSQGTGGYEQYF. Supplemented by reference TRBV5-1 and TRBJ2-7, the full variable domain reads KAGVTQTPRYLIKTRGQQVTLSCSPISGHRSVSWYQQTPGQGLQFLFEYFSETQRNKGNFPGRFSGRQFSNSRSEMNVSTLELGDSALYLCATSQGTGGYEQYFGPGTRLTVT.

This chain joins TRBV25-1 and TRBJ2-7; D might be TRBD1 (6 bases). Germline V gene lookup returns CDR1 MGHDK and CDR2 SYGVNS. V was pared by 5 bases and J by 1 base, with 15 bases between. This CDR3 has 15 residues. CDR3 loop: CASSSRDINSYEQYF. DNA for the CDR3: TGTGCCAGCAGTAGCCGGGACATCAATTCCTACGAGCAGTACTTC.

The V and J genes are TRBV7-8 and TRBJ1-6; D ambiguous. Trimming left V 8 bases short and J 0 bases short, with 8 bases between. Germline CDR1 reads SGHVS; CDR2 reads FQNEAQ. This CDR3 is 14 amino acids long. The CDR3 loop is CASCESSYNSPLHF. The DNA of the CDR3 is TGTGCCAGCTGCGAAAGCTCCTATAATTCACCCCTCCACTTT.

The chain has TRBV4-2 and TRBJ1-5; 10 bases fit TRBD1. J was trimmed by 3 bases and V by 3 bases; bases with no gene match: 11. The CDR3 covers 18 residues. The V gene's germline CDR1 is LGHNA and CDR2 YNFKEQ. CDR3 protein: CASSHPGTGANNNQPQHF. In nucleotides, the CDR3 is TGTGCCAGCAGCCACCCCGGGACAGGGGCCAATAACAATCAGCCCCAGCATTTT.

The CDR3 region has the DNA TGCGCCAGCAGCCAAGGGGCAGAGACCCAGTACTTC. Its protein is CASSQGAETQYF. J is TRBJ2-5 and V is TRBV4-1; the D is unclear. CDR1 and CDR2 from the germline V gene are MGHRA and YSYEKL. CDR3 size: 12 residues. Trimming removed 1 base at V and 4 bases at J, with 4 bases between.

V is TRBV7-9 and J is TRBJ2-2, with TRBD2 identical over 10 bases. The trim removed 5 bases at V and 2 bases at J, leaving 14 bases unmatched. The CDR3 is 19 residues long. From germline, CDR1 is SEHNR and CDR2 FQNEAQ (reference sequence). The CDR3 DNA sequence: TGTGCCAGCAGCCCCTTGGGTAGCGGGGGGTATACCAACACCGGGGAGCTGTTTTTT. Its protein is CASSPLGSGGYTNTGELFF.

The chain recombines TRBV18 with TRBJ2-1; 10 nucleotides align to TRBD2. J gave up 7 bases and V 5 bases, and 11 bases lay outside the gene matches. The CDR3 totals 16 residues. Germline CDR1 is KGHSH and CDR2 is LQKENI. The CDR3 coding sequence is TGTGCCAGCTCAGCTAACCTAGCGGGGGAAAGGAATGAGCAGTTCTTC. Translating it yields CASSANLAGERNEQFF.

CDR3 nucleotides: TGTGCCAGCAGCTTAGCCGCGGTGCGGGATCAGCCCCAGCATTTT. Translation gives CASSLAAVRDQPQHF. The V gene is TRBV7-2, the J gene TRBJ1-5; D is undetermined. Germline CDR1 SGHTA, CDR2 FQGNSA. V lost 0 bases and J 5 bases, leaving 11 bases between the germline ends. This CDR3 is 15 amino acids long.

The chain couples TRBV9 to TRBJ1-1; a possible D gene is TRBD1 (6 bases). The CDR3 has 18 amino acids. In germline, CDR1 is SGDLS, CDR2 YYNGEE. Trimming stripped 4 bases from V and 0 bases from J, with 22 bases between. CDR3 DNA sequence: TGTGCCAGCAGCTCCCCCAGGACAGTTCCTCTCCTGAACACTGAAGCTTTCTTT. This gives the protein CASSSPRTVPLLNTEAFF.